This TCR beta chain was recorded in a study of T-cell memory formation after mild COVID-19. Study-wide context: TCR clusters were mostly donor specific. Points from the study as a whole: Contracting clones from day 15 to 85 showed balanced CD4/CD8; later expanders favored CD4+.

TCRdb redid the calling of the 5' RACE reads with MiXCR, one entry per CDR3 protein. The sample records about 420,000 distinct CDR3 sequences, about 25% being singletons. Notes on this clonotype: Its cognate antigen is unknown.

This TCR derives from an adult woman who had mild COVID-19 (a few samples of this study predate the infection). Cell type and time point are not known. Input material: PBMCs or a T cell subset sorted from them (not recorded which).

The CDR3 sequence: CASSFHRKGATEAFF. The DNA of the CDR3 is TGTGCCAGCAGCTTCCACAGGAAAGGGGCAACTGAAGCTTTCTTT. The chain recombines TRBV7-2 with TRBJ1-1, with D maybe TRBD1 (5 bases). V dropped 3 bases and J dropped 5 bases, with 16 bases sitting between them. The CDR3 totals 15 residues. CDR1 and CDR2 (germline): SGHTA, FQGNSA.